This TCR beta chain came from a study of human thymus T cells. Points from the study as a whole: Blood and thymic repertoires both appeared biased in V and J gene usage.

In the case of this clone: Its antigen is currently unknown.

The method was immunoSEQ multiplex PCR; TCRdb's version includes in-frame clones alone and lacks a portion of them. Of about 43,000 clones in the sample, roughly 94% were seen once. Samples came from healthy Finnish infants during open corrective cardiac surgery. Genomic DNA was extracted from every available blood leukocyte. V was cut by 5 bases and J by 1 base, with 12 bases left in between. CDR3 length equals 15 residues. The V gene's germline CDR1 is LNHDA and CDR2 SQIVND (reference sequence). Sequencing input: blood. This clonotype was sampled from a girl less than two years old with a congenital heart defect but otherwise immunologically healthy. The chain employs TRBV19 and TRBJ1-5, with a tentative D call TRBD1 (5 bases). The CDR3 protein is CASSLQGLSNQPQHF. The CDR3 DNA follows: TGTGCCAGTAGTCTCCAGGGTCTGAGCAATCAGCCCCAGCATTTT.